This T cell receptor beta chain was profiled in a study of breast tumors, draining lymph nodes, adjacent tissues. Breast cancer patients provided tissue from their axillary draining lymph nodes. CDR1 is SGHVS and CDR2 is FNYEAQ in the germline V gene. CDR3 length equals 14 residues. TCRdb passed the multiplex PCR reads through MiXCR, listing each CDR3 protein once. This table holds some 85,000 distinct CDR3 sequences, around 30% found once. Sequencing was carried out using axillary lymph node tissue. The clonotype comes from a female donor with breast cancer. Some clones in this sample may be carry-over from other donors' samples. The chain is built from TRBV7-6 and TRBJ2-5; possible D gene TRBD1, 7 bases. The DNA end is a closer match to TRBJ2-1, so the J assignment may be wrong. CDR3: CASSLGQGRETQFF. The CDR3 DNA sequence: TGTGCCAGCAGCTTAGGACAGGGACGGGAGACCCAGTTCTTC.